A selection of T cell receptor beta chains follows, all from one sample in a study of CD8 T cells in Susac syndrome. TCRdb redid the calling of the immunoSEQ multiplex PCR reads with MiXCR, one entry per CDR3 protein. This table holds about 200,000 distinct CDR3 sequences, over 75% found once. Sequences were obtained from CD4+ T cells from PBMCs. The receptors were gathered from a human donor with Susac syndrome. Both conserved end residues are part of each CDR3. D genes are given only for firm matches. Rows give clone size only sometimes, using once, few, many, or a class for an expanded clone.

clone_size,v_call,d_call,j_call,cdr3_nt,cdr3_aa
.,TRBV11-2,TRBD2,TRBJ2-1,TGTGCCAGCAGCCTAGAGGGACTAGCGGCCTACAATGAGCAGTTCTTC,CASSLEGLAAYNEQFF
.,TRBV7-9,TRBD1,TRBJ2-7,TGTGCCAGCACCCCAGGGGGCATCTACGAGCAGTACTTC,CASTPGGIYEQYF
.,TRBV7-2,TRBD1,TRBJ1-1,TGTGCCAGCAGCTTATTAGGGACAGGGGCCACTGAAGCTTTCTTT,CASSLLGTGATEAFF
.,TRBV7-9,.,TRBJ1-1,TGTGCCAGCAGCCCCCCTGGGACGAACACTGAAGCTTTCTTT,CASSPPGTNTEAFF
.,TRBV20-1,.,TRBJ2-3,TGCAGTGCTAGACGTAGCGGATACACAGATACGCAGTATTTT,CSARRSGYTDTQYF
once,TRBV20-1,.,TRBJ2-1,TGCAGTGTCCCAACGGGGTTCGCGCAGTTCTTC,CSVPTGFAQFF
few,TRBV5-1,TRBD1,TRBJ2-5,TGCGCCAGCAGCCCGGGACAGAACCGCCAAGAGACCCAGTACTTC,CASSPGQNRQETQYF
.,TRBV3-1,TRBD2,TRBJ2-7,TGTGCCAGCAGCTCTAGCGGGGCCCACGAGCAGTACTTC,CASSSSGAHEQYF
.,TRBV19,.,TRBJ2-1,TGTGCCAGTACCATAGGAGGTCAGGGGGGTTTTGAGCAGTTCTTC,CASTIGGQGGFEQFF
once,TRBV4-2,TRBD1,TRBJ1-1,TGTGCCAGCAGCCATGGACAGGGGAGGGGGAACACTGAAGCTTTCTTT,CASSHGQGRGNTEAFF
once,TRBV6-5,TRBD2,TRBJ2-1,TGTGCCAGCAGTTACAGGTCATTAACATTTAGCGGGAGGGCCCTCTACAATGAGCAGTTCTTC,CASSYRSLTFSGRALYNEQFF
.,TRBV18,TRBD1,TRBJ2-1,TGTGCCAGCTCACGTGGGACAGGGGATCGGTCCTACAATGAGCAGTTCTTC,CASSRGTGDRSYNEQFF
.,TRBV30,.,TRBJ2-1,TGTGCCTGGAGTATGCCTAATGAGCAGTTCTTC,CAWSMPNEQFF
.,TRBV3-1,.,TRBJ2-1,TGTGCCAGCAGCCAAGCTCGTCCGGGGGCCATCAATGAGCAGTTCTTC,CASSQARPGAINEQFF
.,TRBV20-1,.,TRBJ2-7,TGCAGTGCTACTAGGACCCATTCGAGGGAGCAGTACTTC,CSATRTHSREQYF
.,TRBV18,.,TRBJ2-2,TGTGCCAGCTCACCTAGTTCGTCCGGGACTAACACCGGGGAGCTGTTTTTT,CASSPSSSGTNTGELFF
.,TRBV5-1,.,TRBJ2-1,TGCGCCAGCAGCTTGGAGAGTTCCAACAGGAATGAGCAGTTCTTC,CASSLESSNRNEQFF
.,TRBV4-1,TRBD1,TRBJ1-1,TGCGCCAGGGCCCTAGGAGACAGGGGAAGTACTGAAGCTTTCTTT,CARALGDRGSTEAFF
.,TRBV7-3,TRBD2,TRBJ2-3,TGTGCCAGCAGCTTAGGGGGAGGGGTGGTTACGCAGTATTTT,CASSLGGGVVTQYF
.,TRBV2,TRBD1,TRBJ1-5,TGTGCCAGCAGTGAAGTGACAGGGTTAGCTCAGCCCCAGCATTTT,CASSEVTGLAQPQHF
.,TRBV3-1,TRBD1,TRBJ1-2,TGTGCCAGCAGCCAAGGGACAGGGCGTGGCTACACCTTC,CASSQGTGRGYTF
.,TRBV9,TRBD2,TRBJ2-1,TGTGCCAGCAGCCCAAGGGAGGCTAGCGGCTTCAATGAGCAGTTCTTC,CASSPREASGFNEQFF
.,TRBV20-1,.,TRBJ2-4,TGCAGTGCTACCGACACAGTGCGTGGCATTCAGTACTTC,CSATDTVRGIQYF
.,TRBV2,.,TRBJ2-1,TGTGCCAGCAGTGTGGGGGGTGAGCAGTTCTTC,CASSVGGEQFF
once,TRBV30,.,TRBJ1-2,TGTGCCTGGAGTGTAACATATCGGACCCGAACAGATGGCTACACCTTC,CAWSVTYRTRTDGYTF